The 20 T cell receptor beta chains presented below share a single source sample, sequenced in a study of blood T cell repertoires in COVID-19. The data were produced by immunoSEQ multiplex PCR, yet TCRdb's version contains in-frame clones alone and is incomplete. The sample consists of about 92,000 clones, roughly nine tenths of them appearing once. The sample taken for sequencing was peripheral blood. Receptor source: a woman aged 60-75 years with COVID-19, enrolled during active disease.

This chain uses TRBV2 with TRBJ1-2; TRBD1 agrees at 10 bases. Germline V gene lookup returns CDR1 SNHLY and CDR2 FYNNEI. The CDR3 consists of 14 residues. V lost 8 bases to trimming and J lost 4 bases; unmatched junction nucleotides: 7. CDR3 loop: CASCRDRGSYGYTF. The CDR3 DNA reads TGTGCCAGCTGCCGGGACAGGGGCTCCTATGGCTACACCTTC.

This chain uses TRBV10-3 with TRBJ2-6; tentatively, D is TRBD1 (5 bases). Germline CDR1 and CDR2: ENHRY and SYGVKD. V was cut by 7 bases and J by 1 base, with 11 bases left in between. The length of the CDR3 is 15 residues. CDR3 DNA: TGTGCCATCATTCCCGACAGATCTGGGGCCAACGTCCTGACTTTC. This translates into CAIIPDRSGANVLTF.

The chain joins TRBV4-2 to TRBJ2-7, with 7 bases aligning to TRBD1. V was pared by 0 bases and J by 3 bases, with 2 bases of the junction left unmatched. Germline values: CDR1 LGHNA, CDR2 YNFKEQ. The CDR3 runs to 14 residues. The CDR3 region has the DNA TGTGCCAGCAGCCAAGATACAGGGGACTACGAGCAGTACTTC. Protein product: CASSQDTGDYEQYF.

The chain is built from TRBV4-2 and TRBJ1-4; possible D gene TRBD1, 6 bases. Germline CDR1 and CDR2: LGHNA and YNFKEQ. This CDR3 comprises 17 residues. V lost 0 bases and J lost 3, with 14 bases in between. Here the CDR3 reads CASSQERRGIANEKLFF. The DNA for the CDR3 is TGTGCCAGCAGCCAAGAGCGCAGGGGTATTGCTAATGAAAAACTGTTTTTT.

The chain couples TRBV7-2 to TRBJ1-2, with TRBD1 matching 7 bases. Germline V CDR1 and CDR2: SGHTA, FQGNSA. The CDR3 is 14 residues long. The ends lost 6 bases at V and 2 bases at J; junction bases unmatched: 6. CDR3 DNA: TGTGCCAGCAGTCGACAACAGGGGAACTATGGCTACACCTTC. This codes for CASSRQQGNYGYTF.

This clone appeared once. The V call is TRBV19, the J call TRBJ2-7; TRBD1 might be the D (6 bases). V lost 6 bases, J lost 4 bases, and 13 bases lay in between. Per germline, CDR1 LNHDA and CDR2 SQIVND (reference sequence). The CDR3 covers 13 residues. CDR3 bases: TGTGCCAGTAGCAGACAGGTTAGTTACGAGCAGTACTTC. Amino acid sequence: CASSRQVSYEQYF.

With regard to this clone: Other DNA sequences of this sample code for an identical CDR3. The chain carries TRBV28 and TRBJ2-5; TRBD1 might be the D (6 bases). Germline CDR1 MDHEN, CDR2 SYDVKM. The CDR3 has 13 residues. V lost 6 bases to trimming and J lost 2 bases, with 10 bases between them. CDR3 loop: CASSSGQQETQYF. The CDR3 bases are TGTGCCAGCAGCTCCGGACAGCAAGAGACCCAGTACTTC.

This sequence joins TRBV10-1 and TRBJ1-2, with D uncertain. Deletions cut 2 bases from V and 7 bases from J, with 11 bases between. Germline assignment: CDR1 WNHNN and CDR2 SYGVQD (reference sequence). The CDR3 consists of 13 residues. CDR3 nucleotides: TGCGCCAGCAGTGAGCGTCGAGAAAGTGGCTACACCTTC. It yields the protein CASSERRESGYTF.

V is TRBV7-8 and J is TRBJ1-2; 7 bases fit TRBD1. The CDR3 sequence is 15 residues long. Germline V gene data show CDR1 as SGHVS and CDR2 as FQNEAQ. After removal of 2 bases from V and 7 bases from J, the junction contained 10 bases not matched to a gene. The CDR3 protein is CASSLSTGLFAGYTF. The CDR3 DNA is TGTGCCAGCAGCTTATCGACAGGGCTCTTCGCTGGCTACACCTTC.

The chain uses TRBV2 and TRBJ2-1; no clear D. Germline CDR1 SNHLY, CDR2 FYNNEI. The germline V and J ends were trimmed by 6 bases and 7 bases, with 10 bases remaining between them. The CDR3 totals 12 residues. The CDR3 here is CASRPQLNEQFF. Here the CDR3 DNA reads TGTGCCAGCAGGCCCCAACTGAATGAGCAGTTCTTC.

The chain uses TRBV4-3 and TRBJ2-2, with no clear D. Germline assignment: CDR1 LGHNA and CDR2 YSLEER. Deletions cut 1 base from V and 2 bases from J, with 11 bases between. The CDR3 sequence is 16 residues long. CDR3: CASSQGPATNTGELFF. The CDR3 region has the DNA TGCGCCAGCAGCCAAGGTCCCGCGACTAACACCGGGGAGCTGTTTTTT.

V and J are TRBV9 and TRBJ1-2; D possibly corresponds to TRBD1 (5 bases). V gave up 4 bases and J gave up 1 base, with 11 bases separating them. Per germline, CDR1 SGDLS and CDR2 YYNGEE. The CDR3 is 14 amino acids. The CDR3 nucleotides are TGTGCCAGCAGCCAGGGCCCCCGTAACTATGGCTACACCTTC. This codes for CASSQGPRNYGYTF.

The V call is TRBV30, the J call TRBJ2-3; TRBD2 is a possible D gene (7 bases). V shed 1 base and J shed 7 bases, with 9 bases lying between them. Germline-derived CDR1 and CDR2 are GTSNPN and SVGIG (reference sequence). The CDR3 covers 12 residues. The DNA of the CDR3 is TGTGCCTGGAGTGGGGGGGGGCATACGCAGTATTTT. This sequence encodes CAWSGGGHTQYF.

The chain employs TRBV6-5 and TRBJ1-1; the D gene is possibly TRBD1 (5 bases). The CDR3 consists of 14 residues. V dropped 2 bases and J dropped 6 bases, with 13 bases sitting between them. Germline V gene lookup returns CDR1 MNHEY and CDR2 SVGAGI. The CDR3 here is CASSYTGGRAEAFF. CDR3 DNA: TGTGCCAGCAGTTACACGGGGGGTCGTGCTGAAGCTTTCTTT.

V is TRBV18 and J is TRBJ1-3; 7 bases align to TRBD1. Trimming removed 0 bases from V and 0 bases from J; junction bases left unmatched: 8. Germline CDR1 KGHSH, CDR2 LQKENI. The CDR3 has 18 residues. The CDR3 here is CASSPPGGQTLSGNTIYF. The CDR3 coding sequence is TGTGCCAGCTCACCACCAGGGGGACAGACCCTCTCTGGAAACACCATATATTTT.

V is TRBV19 and J is TRBJ2-1; possibly TRBD1 for D (6 bases). The V end lost 3 bases, the J end lost 10 bases, and 7 bases lay between the germline ends. This CDR3 has 11 residues. From germline, CDR1 is LNHDA and CDR2 SQIVND (reference sequence). DNA of the CDR3: TGTGCCAGTAGTATGGGGACAGAGCAGTTCTTC. Translating gives CASSMGTEQFF.

There are a few counts of this clone. The chain couples TRBV7-2 to TRBJ1-2; tentatively, D is TRBD1 (5 bases). This CDR3 is built from 19 residues. Germline V CDR1 and CDR2: SGHTA, FQGNSA. The V and J ends lost 1 base and 4 bases respectively, with 25 bases between them. Here the CDR3 reads CASSLEAGYGGTGGYGYTF. As DNA, the CDR3 is TGTGCCAGCAGCTTAGAGGCGGGCTACGGTGGGACTGGGGGCTATGGCTACACCTTC.

The chain combines TRBV3-1 (or the pseudogene TRBV3-2) with TRBJ2-1, with 7 bases fitting TRBD1. V dropped 4 bases and J dropped 5; count of bases not matched to a gene: 5. Germline V lookup: CDR1 LGHDT, CDR2 YNNKEL (reference sequence). The CDR3 sequence is 14 residues long. CDR3 nucleotides: TGTGCCAGCAGCCGGTGGGACAGCAACAATGAGCAGTTCTTC. Protein product: CASSRWDSNNEQFF.

This chain uses TRBV30 with TRBJ2-1; TRBD2 agrees at 13 bases. Germline V gene data show CDR1 as GTSNPN and CDR2 as SVGIG (reference sequence). CDR3 length: 13 residues. This CDR3 is CALTSGGANEQFF. Here the CDR3 DNA reads TGTGCACTTACTAGCGGGGGGGCCAATGAGCAGTTCTTC.

The V and J genes are TRBV5-1 and TRBJ1-2; possible D gene TRBD1, 6 bases. CDR1 is SGHRS and CDR2 is YFSETQ in the germline V gene. V was clipped by 2 bases and J by 7 bases, with 12 bases between them. The CDR3 runs to 13 residues. CDR3 coding DNA: TGCGCCAGCAGCTTAACAGGGCAGTTTGGCTACACCTTC. It yields the protein CASSLTGQFGYTF.